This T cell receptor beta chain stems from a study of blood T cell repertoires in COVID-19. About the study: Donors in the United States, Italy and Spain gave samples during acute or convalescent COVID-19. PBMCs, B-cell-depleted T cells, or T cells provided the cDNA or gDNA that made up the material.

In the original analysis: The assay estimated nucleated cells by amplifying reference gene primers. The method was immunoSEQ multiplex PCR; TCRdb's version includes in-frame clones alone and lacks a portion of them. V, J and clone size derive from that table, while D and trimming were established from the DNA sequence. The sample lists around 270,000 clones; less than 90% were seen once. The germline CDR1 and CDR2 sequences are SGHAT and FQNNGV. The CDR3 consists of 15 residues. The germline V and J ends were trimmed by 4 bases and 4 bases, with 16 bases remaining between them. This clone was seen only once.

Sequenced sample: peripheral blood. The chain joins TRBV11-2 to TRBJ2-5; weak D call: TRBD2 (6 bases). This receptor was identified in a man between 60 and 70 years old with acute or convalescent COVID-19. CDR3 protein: CASSSRGAVAETQYF. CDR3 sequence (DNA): TGTGCCAGCAGCTCGCGCGGGGCGGTCGCAGAGACCCAGTACTTC. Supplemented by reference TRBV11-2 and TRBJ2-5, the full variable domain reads EAGVAQSPRYKIIEKRQSVAFWCNPISGHATLYWYQQILGQGPKLLIQFQNNGVVDDSQLPKDRFSAERLKGVDSTLKIQPAKLEDSAVYLCASSSRGAVAETQYFGPGTRLLVL.